The clone carrying this T cell receptor beta chain was detected a few times. This sample stems from a study of radiation and T cells in renal cell carcinoma. About the study: Nephrectomy followed 15 Gy stereotactic body radiation by 4 weeks.

The repertoire was sequenced with immunoSEQ multiplex PCR; TCRdb's copy has only in-frame clones and lacks some. The profile shows more than 95,000 clones, around 80% of them singletons. V lost 10 bases, J lost 4 bases, and 8 bases stayed unmatched. Per the germline V gene, CDR1 is SNHLY and CDR2 is FYNNEI. The CDR3 runs 14 residues. Stated time point: blood 2 weeks post-SBRT. Documented treatment: 15 Gy SBRT to primary tumor, nephrectomy 4 weeks later. The sequencing used blood, collected from a patient whose treatment included radiotherapy and nephrectomy. J is TRBJ2-1 and V is TRBV2; 9 nucleotides align to TRBD2. This TCR derives from a man aged 45-60 years with renal cell carcinoma. The CDR3 DNA is TGTGCCATTTCCGGGACTAGCCGATACAATGAGCAGTTCTTC. Its translation is CAISGTSRYNEQFF.